The rows below give T cell receptor beta chains drawn from one sample of a study of blood T cell repertoires in COVID-19. Clones were sequenced by immunoSEQ multiplex PCR, and TCRdb holds only the in-frame ones, with some missing. Here the sample spans approximately 6,600 clones, roughly nine tenths being singletons. Sequencing used peripheral blood. These receptors were taken from an elderly man with active COVID-19. The CDR3 runs from the conserved cysteine through the conserved F or W. A D gene is named only where the DNA matches it firmly. A row's size may be missing; if present it is once, few, many or a size class.

v_call: TRBV13; j_call: TRBJ1-5; clone_size: NA; d_call: TRBD1; cdr3_nt: TGTGCCAGCAGCTTGAGACAGGGGGCGTCTCAGCCCCAGCATTTT; cdr3_aa: CASSLRQGASQPQHF
v_call: TRBV19; j_call: TRBJ2-7; clone_size: once; d_call: TRBD2; cdr3_nt: TGTGCCAGTAGTATCGGTAGCGGGAGGGCCGGGTACGAGCAGTACTTC; cdr3_aa: CASSIGSGRAGYEQYF
v_call: TRBV2; j_call: TRBJ2-7; clone_size: NA; d_call: TRBD2; cdr3_nt: TGTGCCAGCGCGCACCGGGAGGGCCCTCGGGAGCAGTACTTC; cdr3_aa: CASAHREGPREQYF
v_call: TRBV19; j_call: TRBJ2-5; clone_size: NA; d_call: NA; cdr3_nt: TGTGCCAGTAGTCCCGGTTCGGGGACCCAGTACTTC; cdr3_aa: CASSPGSGTQYF
v_call: TRBV4-3; j_call: TRBJ2-7; clone_size: NA; d_call: NA; cdr3_nt: TGCGCCAGCAGCCAAGATAGGGGGTCCTACGAGCAGTACTTC; cdr3_aa: CASSQDRGSYEQYF
v_call: TRBV10-3; j_call: TRBJ2-7; clone_size: NA; d_call: TRBD1; cdr3_nt: TGTGCCATCAGTTGGGAAAGGGGGCGGACCTACGAGCAGTACTTC; cdr3_aa: CAISWERGRTYEQYF
v_call: TRBV7-8; j_call: TRBJ2-1; clone_size: NA; d_call: TRBD2; cdr3_nt: TGTGCCAGCAGCCGAGGACTAGCGGGGGGGGTCGATGAGCAGTTCTTC; cdr3_aa: CASSRGLAGGVDEQFF
v_call: TRBV2; j_call: TRBJ1-2; clone_size: NA; d_call: TRBD1; cdr3_nt: TGTGCCGGGGGGACAGATGACTATGGCTACACCTTC; cdr3_aa: CAGGTDDYGYTF
v_call: TRBV3-1/TRBV3-2; j_call: TRBJ2-7; clone_size: NA; d_call: TRBD1; cdr3_nt: TGTGCCAGCAGCCACGAGGGACAGGGGAAATACGAGCAGTACTTC; cdr3_aa: CASSHEGQGKYEQYF
v_call: TRBV6-5; j_call: TRBJ2-3; clone_size: NA; d_call: TRBD2; cdr3_nt: TGTGCCAGCAGTTACCCGGGACTAGCGAGTACAGATACGCAGTATTTT; cdr3_aa: CASSYPGLASTDTQYF
v_call: TRBV10-3; j_call: TRBJ2-7; clone_size: NA; d_call: TRBD2; cdr3_nt: TGTGCCATCAGCCAAACCGCTAGCGGCTCCTACGAGCAGTACTTC; cdr3_aa: CAISQTASGSYEQYF
v_call: TRBV3-1/TRBV3-2; j_call: TRBJ1-2; clone_size: NA; d_call: TRBD1; cdr3_nt: TGTGCCAGCGGACTTCAGGGGGCACCCGGCTACACCTTC; cdr3_aa: CASGLQGAPGYTF
v_call: TRBV7-3; j_call: TRBJ2-3; clone_size: NA; d_call: TRBD1; cdr3_nt: TGTGCCAGCAGCCAGGGACAGGGGAGCACAGATACGCAGTATTTT; cdr3_aa: CASSQGQGSTDTQYF
v_call: TRBV18; j_call: TRBJ1-3; clone_size: NA; d_call: TRBD1; cdr3_nt: TGTGCCAGCTCACCACTGGGACAGGCGAGCTCTGGAAACACCATATATTTT; cdr3_aa: CASSPLGQASSGNTIYF
v_call: TRBV13; j_call: TRBJ2-3; clone_size: once; d_call: TRBD2; cdr3_nt: TGTGCCAGCAGCCAGCCTCGACTAGCGGGAGGTTTGGATACGCAGTATTTT; cdr3_aa: CASSQPRLAGGLDTQYF
v_call: TRBV3-1/TRBV3-2; j_call: TRBJ1-4; clone_size: NA; d_call: TRBD1; cdr3_nt: TGTGCCAGCAGCCAAGAATTTTGGGGACAGGGGTCAACTAATGAAAAACTGTTTTTT; cdr3_aa: CASSQEFWGQGSTNEKLFF
v_call: TRBV6-6; j_call: TRBJ1-2; clone_size: NA; d_call: NA; cdr3_nt: TGTGCCAGCAGTTACAGGTCAGGGAATTTGGAGGGCTACACCTTC; cdr3_aa: CASSYRSGNLEGYTF
v_call: TRBV11-3; j_call: TRBJ2-1; clone_size: NA; d_call: NA; cdr3_nt: TGTGCCAGCAGCTTATATCGCGAGTATGAGCAGTTCTTC; cdr3_aa: CASSLYREYEQFF
v_call: TRBV10-2; j_call: TRBJ1-1; clone_size: NA; d_call: NA; cdr3_nt: TGCGCCAGCAGTGAGTGGGGGGGTTCGTACACTGAAGCTTTCTTT; cdr3_aa: CASSEWGGSYTEAFF
v_call: TRBV28; j_call: TRBJ2-5; clone_size: NA; d_call: NA; cdr3_nt: TGTGCCAGCACCCCTGCCGCAGGGCAAGAGACCCAGTACTTC; cdr3_aa: CASTPAAGQETQYF
v_call: TRBV11-2; j_call: TRBJ2-3; clone_size: NA; d_call: NA; cdr3_nt: TGTGCCAGCAGCTTGGCGGGGACTAGCACAGATACGCAGTATTTT; cdr3_aa: CASSLAGTSTDTQYF
v_call: TRBV2; j_call: TRBJ2-3; clone_size: NA; d_call: NA; cdr3_nt: TGTGCCAGCCGAGGAGGGAAAACAGATACGCAGTATTTT; cdr3_aa: CASRGGKTDTQYF
v_call: TRBV19; j_call: TRBJ2-3; clone_size: NA; d_call: NA; cdr3_nt: TGTGCCAGTAGTATAGTGAGTCCCGGGGATACGCAGTATTTT; cdr3_aa: CASSIVSPGDTQYF
v_call: TRBV4-1; j_call: TRBJ1-5; clone_size: few; d_call: NA; cdr3_nt: TGCGCCAGCAGCCAATCATTCCCGGACACTCAGCCCCAGCATTTT; cdr3_aa: CASSQSFPDTQPQHF
v_call: TRBV5-8; j_call: TRBJ2-7; clone_size: NA; d_call: NA; cdr3_nt: TGTGCCAGCAGCTTGACCAGGGAGCAGTACTTC; cdr3_aa: CASSLTREQYF
v_call: TRBV2; j_call: TRBJ2-4; clone_size: once; d_call: TRBD1; cdr3_nt: TGTGCCAGCAGTGAGAGACAGGGAGACAAAAACATTCAGTACTTC; cdr3_aa: CASSERQGDKNIQYF
v_call: TRBV27; j_call: TRBJ1-2; clone_size: NA; d_call: TRBD1; cdr3_nt: TGTGCCAGCAGTCAACAGGGGGACTATGGCTACACCTTC; cdr3_aa: CASSQQGDYGYTF
v_call: TRBV19; j_call: TRBJ1-2; clone_size: NA; d_call: NA; cdr3_nt: TGTGCCAGTGTTTCACAGAGCTATGGCTACACCTTC; cdr3_aa: CASVSQSYGYTF
v_call: TRBV4-2; j_call: TRBJ2-3; clone_size: NA; d_call: NA; cdr3_nt: TGTGCCAGCAGCCAAGATCCCCGGGAGATCACAGATACGCAGTATTTT; cdr3_aa: CASSQDPREITDTQYF
v_call: TRBV5-4; j_call: TRBJ2-2; clone_size: NA; d_call: NA; cdr3_nt: TGTGCCAGCGGTCGGGGGAGCGCCCGAGGCACCGGGGAGCTGTTTTTT; cdr3_aa: CASGRGSARGTGELFF
v_call: TRBV28; j_call: TRBJ2-1; clone_size: NA; d_call: NA; cdr3_nt: TGTGCCAGCAGGGACAGCTCCTACAATGAGCAGTTCTTC; cdr3_aa: CASRDSSYNEQFF
v_call: TRBV7-2; j_call: TRBJ2-7; clone_size: NA; d_call: TRBD2; cdr3_nt: TGTGCCAGCACCCTTGGCGGGAGGGCCGGCGAGCAGTACTTC; cdr3_aa: CASTLGGRAGEQYF
v_call: TRBV6-5; j_call: TRBJ2-7; clone_size: NA; d_call: TRBD2; cdr3_nt: TGTGCCAGCAGTTACGGCTCTAGCGGGAGGATCTACGAGCAGTACTTC; cdr3_aa: CASSYGSSGRIYEQYF
v_call: TRBV7-3; j_call: TRBJ2-3; clone_size: few; d_call: TRBD2; cdr3_nt: TGTGCCAGCAGCTTAACATTTGTAGCGGGACCGCCGGATACGCAGTATTTT; cdr3_aa: CASSLTFVAGPPDTQYF